These 2 T cell receptor beta chains came from one sample sequenced in a study of blood T cell repertoires in COVID-19. Sequencing used immunoSEQ multiplex PCR; TCRdb keeps in-frame clones, though not all of them. The repertoire includes about 140,000 clones, 90% of them detected once, and about 11% sits in the top ten. Material for sequencing was peripheral blood. These TCRs come from a woman aged 80 or over with acute or convalescent COVID-19.

The chain couples TRBV15 to TRBJ2-4, with no clear D. This CDR3 is 11 amino acids long. Looked up from germline, CDR1 is LNHNV and CDR2 is YYDKDF (reference sequence). Between the trimmed V and J ends, which lost 8 bases and 5 bases, there was a span of 7 bases. In DNA, the CDR3 is TGTGCCACCCAAAGCGAAAACATTCAGTACTTC. It yields the protein CATQSENIQYF.

V is TRBV19 and J is TRBJ1-2, with 9 bases matching TRBD1. Germline-derived CDR1 and CDR2 are LNHDA and SQIVND (reference sequence). After removal of 7 bases from V and 4 bases from J, the junction contained 7 bases not matched to a gene. This CDR3 is 14 amino acids long. CDR3 amino acids: CASNPGQGAYGYTF. The DNA of the CDR3 is TGTGCCAGTAATCCGGGACAGGGTGCCTATGGCTACACCTTC.